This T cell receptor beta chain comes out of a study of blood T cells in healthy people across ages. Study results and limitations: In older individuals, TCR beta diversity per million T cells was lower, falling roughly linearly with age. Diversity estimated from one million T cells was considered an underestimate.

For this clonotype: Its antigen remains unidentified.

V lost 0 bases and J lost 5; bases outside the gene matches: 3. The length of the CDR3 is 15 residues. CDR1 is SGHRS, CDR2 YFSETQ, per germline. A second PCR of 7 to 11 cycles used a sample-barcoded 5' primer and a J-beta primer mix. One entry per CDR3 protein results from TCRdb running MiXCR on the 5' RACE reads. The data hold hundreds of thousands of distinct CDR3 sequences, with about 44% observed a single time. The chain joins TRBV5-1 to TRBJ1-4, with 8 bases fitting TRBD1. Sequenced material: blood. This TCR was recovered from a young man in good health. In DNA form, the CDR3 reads TGCGCCAGCAGCTTGGAAACAGGGGGGAATGAAAAACTGTTTTTT. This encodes CASSLETGGNEKLFF. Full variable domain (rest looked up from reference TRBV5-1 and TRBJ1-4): KAGVTQTPRYLIKTRGQQVTLSCSPISGHRSVSWYQQTPGQGLQFLFEYFSETQRNKGNFPGRFSGRQFSNSRSEMNVSTLELGDSALYLCASSLETGGNEKLFFGSGTQLSVL.